These 8 T cell receptor beta chains were all obtained from the same sample, sequenced in a study of technical replicates of blood from a few donors (dated by TCRdb to 2015 to 2018). Library preparation was by the immunoSEQ multiplex PCR assay. TCRdb retrieved this table from immuneACCESS and kept in-frame rearrangements only. Not all clones are present; in checked studies, unresolved V genes account for under half, and no reason is known for the remainder. This sample has approximately 65,000 clones in its table, and around nine tenths of those were observed once. Approximately 5% of the sample is in the top ten clones. Sequencing was performed on PBMCs. The receptors here all came from a human donor in good health. Some clones in this sample may be carry-over from other donors' samples.

The gene calls are TRBV7-2 and TRBJ1-6; 7 bases agree with TRBD1. This CDR3 contains 15 residues. CDR1 is SGHTA and CDR2 is FQGNSA in the germline V gene. V lost 5 bases, J lost 7 bases, and 8 bases stayed unmatched. The CDR3 bases are TGTGCCAGCAGCCCGAGACAGGGTGGAAATTCACCCCTCCACTTT. Its protein is CASSPRQGGNSPLHF.

The gene calls are TRBV2 and TRBJ1-6; D may be TRBD1 (5 bases). The germline gives CDR1 SNHLY, CDR2 FYNNEI. The V and J ends lost 5 bases and 10 bases respectively, with 15 bases between them. This CDR3 has 14 residues. In nucleotides, the CDR3 is TGTGCCAGCAGTCCCCAGGGAATGGGATCACCCCTCCACTTT. It yields the protein CASSPQGMGSPLHF.

The chain has TRBV20-1 and TRBJ1-5; D gene unclear. V was shortened by 3 bases and J by 7 bases, with 7 bases between the two germline ends. CDR1 is DFQATT and CDR2 is SNEGSKA in the germline V gene (reference sequence). The CDR3 contains 11 residues. The CDR3 spells CSASPGQPQHF. The CDR3 nucleotides are TGCAGTGCTAGTCCCGGGCAGCCCCAGCATTTT.

V and J are TRBV5-4 and TRBJ1-2, with TRBD1 matching 12 bases. With V trimmed by 4 bases and J by 0 bases, 4 bases remained unmatched. Germline loops: CDR1 SGHNT, CDR2 YYREEE (reference sequence). The CDR3 is 16 residues long. In DNA form, the CDR3 reads TGTGCCAGCAGCGTGGGACAGGGGGCGTCTAACTATGGCTACACCTTC. Translated: CASSVGQGASNYGYTF. Filled out from reference TRBV5-4 and TRBJ1-2, the complete variable domain reads ETGVTQSPTHLIKTRGQQVTLRCSSQSGHNTVSWYQQALGQGPQFIFQYYREEENGRGNFPPRFSGLQFPNYSSELNVNALELDDSALYLCASSVGQGASNYGYTFGSGTRLTVV.

V usage is TRBV7-8 and J usage is TRBJ2-7; TRBD2 aligns across 8 bases. Trimming at V came to 1 base and at J to 2 bases, leaving 10 bases not matched to a gene. The CDR3 loop spans 17 amino acids. From germline, CDR1 is SGHVS and CDR2 FQNEAQ. CDR3 bases: TGTGCCAGCAGCTTAGGGTCCTGGCTAGCGGGTACCTACGAGCAGTACTTC. It yields the protein CASSLGSWLAGTYEQYF. Variable domain in full (rest from reference TRBV7-8 and TRBJ2-7): GAGVSQSPRYKVAKRGQDVALRCDPISGHVSLFWYQQALGQGPEFLTYFQNEAQLDKSGLPSDRFFAERPEGSVSTLKIQRTQQEDSAVYLCASSLGSWLAGTYEQYFGPGTRLTVT.

This chain connects TRBV5-6 to TRBJ1-2; no firm D call. Germline V gives CDR1 SGHDT, CDR2 YYEEEE. V lost 3 bases and J lost 1, with 10 bases in between. The CDR3 length is 14 residues. CDR3 sequence: CASSSGLFNYGYTF. CDR3 nucleotide sequence: TGTGCCAGCAGCTCGGGTTTATTTAACTATGGCTACACCTTC.

This clone has only a few counts. V is TRBV11-3 and J is TRBJ2-1, with 7 bases fitting TRBD2. Trimming cost V 4 bases and J 4 bases; bases outside gene matches: 7. Per germline, CDR1 SGHNT and CDR2 YENEEA. The CDR3 totals 15 residues. CDR3 sequence reads: CASSSRLAVYNEQFF. The CDR3 region has the DNA TGTGCCAGCAGCTCACGACTAGCCGTATACAATGAGCAGTTCTTC.

The chain uses TRBV19 and TRBJ1-5, with D maybe TRBD1 (5 bases). CDR1 is LNHDA, CDR2 SQIVND, per germline (reference sequence). V was shortened by 3 bases and J by 0 bases, with 12 bases between the two germline ends. The CDR3 covers 16 residues. The CDR3 sequence: CASSIRQLYSNQPQHF. CDR3 DNA sequence: TGTGCCAGTAGTATTCGACAGTTGTATAGCAATCAGCCCCAGCATTTT. Full variable domain (remainder filled in from reference TRBV19 and TRBJ1-5): DGGITQSPKYLFRKEGQNVTLSCEQNLNHDAMYWYRQDPGQGLRLIYYSQIVNDFQKGDIAEGYSVSREKKESFPLTVTSAQKNPTAFYLCASSIRQLYSNQPQHFGDGTRLSIL.